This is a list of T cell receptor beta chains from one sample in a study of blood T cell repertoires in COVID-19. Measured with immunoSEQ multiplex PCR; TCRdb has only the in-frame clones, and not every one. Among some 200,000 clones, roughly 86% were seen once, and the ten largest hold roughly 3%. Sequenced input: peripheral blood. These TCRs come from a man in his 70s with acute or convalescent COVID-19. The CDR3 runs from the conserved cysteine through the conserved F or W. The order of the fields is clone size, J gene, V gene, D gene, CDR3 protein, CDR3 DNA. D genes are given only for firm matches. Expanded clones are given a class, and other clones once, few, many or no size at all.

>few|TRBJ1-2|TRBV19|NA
CASSPQRNYGYTF
TGTGCCAGTAGCCCGCAGCGGAACTATGGCTACACCTTC
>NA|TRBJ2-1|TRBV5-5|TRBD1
CASSLAGRGIYNEQFF
TGTGCCAGCAGCTTGGCCGGCAGGGGGATCTACAATGAGCAGTTCTTC
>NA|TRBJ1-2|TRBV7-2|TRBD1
CASSLEYGDRNYGYTF
TGTGCCAGCAGCTTAGAGTACGGGGACAGAAACTATGGCTACACCTTC
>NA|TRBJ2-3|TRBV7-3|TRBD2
CASSPRRLAGTDTQYF
TGTGCCAGCAGCCCCCGGAGGTTAGCGGGTACAGATACGCAGTATTTT
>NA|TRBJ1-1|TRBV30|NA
CAWIRRGAGEAFF
TGTGCCTGGATTCGCAGGGGCGCGGGTGAAGCTTTCTTT
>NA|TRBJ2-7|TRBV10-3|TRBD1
CAISEGQGVWYEQYF
TGTGCCATCAGTGAAGGGCAGGGGGTGTGGTACGAGCAGTACTTC
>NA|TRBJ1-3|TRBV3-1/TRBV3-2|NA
CASSQDGGLGNTIYF
TGTGCCAGCAGCCAAGACGGGGGATTGGGAAACACCATATATTTT
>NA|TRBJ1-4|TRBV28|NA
CASRGLGETNEKLFF
TGTGCCAGCAGGGGCCTCGGGGAGACTAATGAAAAACTGTTTTTT
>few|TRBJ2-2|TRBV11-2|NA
CASSLDHSIAGELFF
TGTGCCAGCAGCTTAGATCACTCCATCGCCGGGGAGCTGTTTTTT
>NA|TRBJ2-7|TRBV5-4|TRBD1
CASSIRQGTYEQYF
TGTGCCAGCAGCATACGACAGGGAACCTACGAGCAGTACTTC
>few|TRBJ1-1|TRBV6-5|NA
CASSLGGGTEAFF
TGTGCCAGCAGTTTAGGAGGAGGCACTGAAGCTTTCTTT
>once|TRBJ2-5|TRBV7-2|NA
CASSLGGPRETQYF
TGTGCCAGCAGCTTAGGGGGGCCTCGAGAGACCCAGTACTTC
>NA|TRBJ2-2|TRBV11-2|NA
CASSPRGSAGELFF
TGTGCCAGCAGCCCGAGAGGGAGCGCCGGGGAGCTGTTTTTT
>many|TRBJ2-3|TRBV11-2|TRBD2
CASSLGGSNTDTQYF
TGTGCCAGCAGCTTGGGCGGGAGTAACACAGATACGCAGTATTTT
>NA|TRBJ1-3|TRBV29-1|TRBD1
CSVRTGGNTIYF
TGCAGCGTAAGGACAGGGGGAAACACCATATATTTT
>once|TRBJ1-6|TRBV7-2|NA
CASTDRGSNSPLHF
TGTGCCAGCACCGATAGGGGCAGTAATTCACCCCTCCACTTT
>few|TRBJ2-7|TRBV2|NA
CASRVAYEQYF
TGTGCCAGCAGAGTAGCGTACGAGCAGTACTTC